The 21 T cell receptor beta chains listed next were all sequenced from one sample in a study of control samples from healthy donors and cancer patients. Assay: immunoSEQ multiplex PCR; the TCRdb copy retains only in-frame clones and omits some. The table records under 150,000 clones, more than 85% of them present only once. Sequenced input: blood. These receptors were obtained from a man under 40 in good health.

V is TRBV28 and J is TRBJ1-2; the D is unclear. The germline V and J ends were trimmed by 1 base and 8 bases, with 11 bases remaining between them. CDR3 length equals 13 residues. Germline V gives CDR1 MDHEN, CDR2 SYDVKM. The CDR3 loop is CASSLYGGEGYTF. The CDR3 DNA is TGTGCCAGCAGTTTATATGGCGGGGAGGGCTACACCTTC.

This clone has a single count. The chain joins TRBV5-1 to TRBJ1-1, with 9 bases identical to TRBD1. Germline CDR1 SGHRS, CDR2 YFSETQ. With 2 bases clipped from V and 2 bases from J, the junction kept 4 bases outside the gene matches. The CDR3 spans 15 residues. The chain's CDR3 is CASSFLTGGNTEAFF. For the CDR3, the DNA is TGCGCCAGCAGCTTCCTTACAGGGGGCAACACTGAAGCTTTCTTT. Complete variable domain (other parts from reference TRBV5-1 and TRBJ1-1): KAGVTQTPRYLIKTRGQQVTLSCSPISGHRSVSWYQQTPGQGLQFLFEYFSETQRNKGNFPGRFSGRQFSNSRSEMNVSTLELGDSALYLCASSFLTGGNTEAFFGQGTRLTVV.

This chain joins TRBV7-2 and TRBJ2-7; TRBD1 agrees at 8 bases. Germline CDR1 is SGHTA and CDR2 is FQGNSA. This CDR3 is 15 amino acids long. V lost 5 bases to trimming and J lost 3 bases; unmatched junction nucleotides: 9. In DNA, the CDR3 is TGTGCCAGCAGCCCGACAGGGGCCCCCCTCTACGAGCAGTACGTC. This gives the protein CASSPTGAPLYEQYV.

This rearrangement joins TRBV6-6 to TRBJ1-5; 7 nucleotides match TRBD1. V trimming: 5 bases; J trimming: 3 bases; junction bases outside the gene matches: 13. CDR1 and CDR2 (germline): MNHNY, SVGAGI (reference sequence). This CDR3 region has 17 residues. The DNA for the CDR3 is TGTGCCAGCAGTCCAAGATCCACAGGGGTTTTCAATCAGCCCCAGCATTTT. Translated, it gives CASSPRSTGVFNQPQHF.

The CDR3 loop reads CASSPRGSGGANYNEQFF. CDR3 sequence (DNA): TGTGCCAGCAGCCCCCGGGGGAGCGGGGGGGCTAATTACAATGAGCAGTTCTTC. V gene TRBV7-9 combines with J gene TRBJ2-1, with 10 positions matching TRBD2. Germline V gene sequence: CDR1 SEHNR, CDR2 FQNEAQ (reference sequence). Losses at the gene ends were 5 bases for V and 4 bases for J; bases not matched to a gene: 14. The CDR3 extends over 18 amino acids.

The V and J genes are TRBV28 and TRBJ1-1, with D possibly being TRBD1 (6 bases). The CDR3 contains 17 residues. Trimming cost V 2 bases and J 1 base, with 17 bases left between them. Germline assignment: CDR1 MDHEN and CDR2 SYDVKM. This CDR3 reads CASSLPLGRGPNTEAFF. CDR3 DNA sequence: TGTGCCAGCAGTTTACCCCTAGGCAGGGGCCCGAACACTGAAGCTTTCTTT.

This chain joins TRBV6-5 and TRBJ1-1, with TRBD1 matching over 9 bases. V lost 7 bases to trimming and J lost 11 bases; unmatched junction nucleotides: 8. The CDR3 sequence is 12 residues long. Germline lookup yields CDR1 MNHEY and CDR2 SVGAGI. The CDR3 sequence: CASTSSGQGAFF. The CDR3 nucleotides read TGTGCCAGCACCTCATCCGGACAGGGGGCTTTCTTT.

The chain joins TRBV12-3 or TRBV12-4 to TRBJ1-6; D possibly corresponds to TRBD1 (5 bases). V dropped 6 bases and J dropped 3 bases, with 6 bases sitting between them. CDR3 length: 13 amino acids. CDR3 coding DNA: TGTGCCAGCAGGACAGTCTATAATTCACCCCTCCACTTT. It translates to CASRTVYNSPLHF.

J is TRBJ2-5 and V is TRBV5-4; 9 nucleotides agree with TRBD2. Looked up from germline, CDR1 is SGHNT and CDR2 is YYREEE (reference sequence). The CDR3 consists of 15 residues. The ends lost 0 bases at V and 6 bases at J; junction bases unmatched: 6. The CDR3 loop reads CASSLVAGAGKTQYF. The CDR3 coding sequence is TGTGCCAGCAGCTTGGTAGCGGGGGCGGGGAAGACCCAGTACTTC.

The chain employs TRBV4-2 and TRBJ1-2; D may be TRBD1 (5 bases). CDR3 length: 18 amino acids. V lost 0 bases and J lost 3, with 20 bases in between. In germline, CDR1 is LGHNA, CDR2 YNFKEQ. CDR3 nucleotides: TGTGCCAGCAGCCAAGATAGGGCGACAGCGGATTTTTACTATGGCTACACCTTC. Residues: CASSQDRATADFYYGYTF.

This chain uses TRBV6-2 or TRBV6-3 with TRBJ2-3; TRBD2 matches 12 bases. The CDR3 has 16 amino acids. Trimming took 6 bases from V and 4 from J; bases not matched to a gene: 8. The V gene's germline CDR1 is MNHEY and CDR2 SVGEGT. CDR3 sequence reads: CASSRTGTSGSDTQYF. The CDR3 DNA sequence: TGTGCCAGCAGCCGCACCGGGACTAGCGGGTCAGATACGCAGTATTTT.

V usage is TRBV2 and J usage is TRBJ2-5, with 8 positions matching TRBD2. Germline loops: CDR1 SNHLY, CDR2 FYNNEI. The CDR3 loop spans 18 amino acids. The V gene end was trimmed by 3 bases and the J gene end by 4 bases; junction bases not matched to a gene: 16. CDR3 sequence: CASSDPGRGGGSGETQYF. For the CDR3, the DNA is TGTGCCAGCAGTGACCCCGGGAGGGGCGGGGGATCCGGAGAGACCCAGTACTTC. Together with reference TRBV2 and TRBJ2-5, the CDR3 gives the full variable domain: EPEVTQTPSHQVTQMGQEVILRCVPISNHLYFYWYRQILGQKVEFLVSFYNNEISEKSEIFDDQFSVERPDGSNFTLKIRSTKLEDSAMYFCASSDPGRGGGSGETQYFGPGTRLLVL.

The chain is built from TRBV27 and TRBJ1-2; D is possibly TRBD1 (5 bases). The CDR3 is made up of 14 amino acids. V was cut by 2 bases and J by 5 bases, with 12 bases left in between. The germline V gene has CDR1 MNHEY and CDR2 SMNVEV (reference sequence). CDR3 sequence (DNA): TGTGCCAGCAGTTTAAAGGGGCTCCATTATGGCTACACCTTC. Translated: CASSLKGLHYGYTF.

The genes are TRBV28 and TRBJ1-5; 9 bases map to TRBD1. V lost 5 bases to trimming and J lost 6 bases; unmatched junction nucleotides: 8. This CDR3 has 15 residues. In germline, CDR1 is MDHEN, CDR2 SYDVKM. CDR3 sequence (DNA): TGTGCCAGCAGTCTCGGGGACAGGGTAAGTCAGCCCCAGCATTTT. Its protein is CASSLGDRVSQPQHF.

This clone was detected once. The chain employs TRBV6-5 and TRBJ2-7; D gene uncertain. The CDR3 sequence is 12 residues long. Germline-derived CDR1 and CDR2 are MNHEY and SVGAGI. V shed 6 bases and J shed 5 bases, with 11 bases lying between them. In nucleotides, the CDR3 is TGTGCCAGCAGCAGGACGAGCGACGAGCAGTACTTC. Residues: CASSRTSDEQYF.

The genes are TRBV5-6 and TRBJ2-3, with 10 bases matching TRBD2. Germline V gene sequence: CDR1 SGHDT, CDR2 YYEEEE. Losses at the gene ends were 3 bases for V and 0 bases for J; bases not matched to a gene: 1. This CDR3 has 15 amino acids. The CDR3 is CASSSLAGSTDTQYF. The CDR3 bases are TGTGCCAGCAGCTCACTAGCGGGGAGCACAGATACGCAGTATTTT.

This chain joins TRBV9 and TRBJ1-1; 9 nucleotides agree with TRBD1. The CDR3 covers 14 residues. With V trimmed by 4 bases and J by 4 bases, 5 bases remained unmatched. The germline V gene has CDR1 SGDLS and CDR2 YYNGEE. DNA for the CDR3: TGTGCCAGCAGCATGGGACAGGGCCCCACTGAAGCTTTCTTT. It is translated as CASSMGQGPTEAFF.

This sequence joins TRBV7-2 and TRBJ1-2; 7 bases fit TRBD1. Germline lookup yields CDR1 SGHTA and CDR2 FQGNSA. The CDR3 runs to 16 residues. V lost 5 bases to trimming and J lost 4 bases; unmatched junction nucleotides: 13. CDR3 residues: CASSPPPHRGPYGYTF. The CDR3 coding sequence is TGTGCCAGCAGCCCGCCCCCACACAGGGGCCCCTATGGCTACACCTTC.

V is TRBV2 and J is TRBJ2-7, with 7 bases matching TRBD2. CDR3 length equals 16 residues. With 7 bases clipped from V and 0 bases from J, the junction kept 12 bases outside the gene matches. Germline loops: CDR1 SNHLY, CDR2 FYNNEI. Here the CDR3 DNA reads TGTGCCAGCACCCATGGGGCTAGCGGCAGCTCCTACGAGCAGTACTTC. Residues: CASTHGASGSSYEQYF.

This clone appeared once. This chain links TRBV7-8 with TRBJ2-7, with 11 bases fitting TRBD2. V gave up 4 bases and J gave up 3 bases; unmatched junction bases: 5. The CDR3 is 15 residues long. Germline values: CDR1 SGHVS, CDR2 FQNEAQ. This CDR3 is CASSSLAGDLYEQYF. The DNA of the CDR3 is TGTGCCAGCAGCTCACTAGCGGGGGACCTCTACGAGCAGTACTTC.

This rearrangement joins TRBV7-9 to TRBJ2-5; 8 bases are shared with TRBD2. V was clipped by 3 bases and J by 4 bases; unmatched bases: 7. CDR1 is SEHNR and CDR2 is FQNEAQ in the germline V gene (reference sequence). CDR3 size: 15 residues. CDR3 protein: CASSLGLDSGETQYF. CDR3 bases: TGTGCCAGCAGCTTGGGACTAGATTCAGGAGAGACCCAGTACTTC.